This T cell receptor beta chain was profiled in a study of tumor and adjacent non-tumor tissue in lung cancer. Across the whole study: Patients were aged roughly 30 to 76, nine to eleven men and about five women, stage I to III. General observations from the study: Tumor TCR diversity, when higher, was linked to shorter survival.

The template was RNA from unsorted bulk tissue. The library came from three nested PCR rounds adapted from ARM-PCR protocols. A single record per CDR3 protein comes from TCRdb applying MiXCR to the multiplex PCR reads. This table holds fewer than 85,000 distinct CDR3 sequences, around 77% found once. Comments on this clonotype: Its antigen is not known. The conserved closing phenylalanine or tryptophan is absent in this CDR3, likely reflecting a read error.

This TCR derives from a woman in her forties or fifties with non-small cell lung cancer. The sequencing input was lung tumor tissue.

The CDR3 sequence: CANSDEGQGFRETQYY. CDR3 DNA: TGTGCCAACAGTGATGAGGGACAGGGGTTCCGGGAGACCCAGTACTAC. The chain employs TRBV6-1 and TRBJ2-5, with 10 bases matching TRBD1. CDR3 length: 16 residues. Germline V CDR1 and CDR2: MNHNS, SASEGT.